Sequencing of this T cell receptor beta chain was carried out in a study of cytomegalovirus exposure and HLA in healthy donors. Study outcomes and limitations: In vitro testing confirmed a few CMV-associated chains as specific for CMV antigens.

This CDR3 contains 13 residues. The junction had 3 bases not matched to a gene; V was cut back by 3 bases and J by 5 bases. Germline assignment: CDR1 SQVTM and CDR2 ANQGSEA. The PCR made use of 60 Vbeta and 13 Jbeta primers. Sequenced by immunoSEQ multiplex PCR; TCRdb stores in-frame clones only, minus some. The sample lists about 180,000 clones; approximately 81% were seen once. In its sample, this clone was seen a few times. The antigen remains unidentified. The TCR sequence derives from a female donor in good health and CMV-seronegative. The V and J genes are TRBV29-1 and TRBJ2-5; 10 bases are a match to TRBD1. Sequencing used PBMCs. The CDR3 sequence is CSVEGQGMETQYF. CDR3 in DNA: TGCAGCGTTGAGGGACAGGGGATGGAGACCCAGTACTTC.